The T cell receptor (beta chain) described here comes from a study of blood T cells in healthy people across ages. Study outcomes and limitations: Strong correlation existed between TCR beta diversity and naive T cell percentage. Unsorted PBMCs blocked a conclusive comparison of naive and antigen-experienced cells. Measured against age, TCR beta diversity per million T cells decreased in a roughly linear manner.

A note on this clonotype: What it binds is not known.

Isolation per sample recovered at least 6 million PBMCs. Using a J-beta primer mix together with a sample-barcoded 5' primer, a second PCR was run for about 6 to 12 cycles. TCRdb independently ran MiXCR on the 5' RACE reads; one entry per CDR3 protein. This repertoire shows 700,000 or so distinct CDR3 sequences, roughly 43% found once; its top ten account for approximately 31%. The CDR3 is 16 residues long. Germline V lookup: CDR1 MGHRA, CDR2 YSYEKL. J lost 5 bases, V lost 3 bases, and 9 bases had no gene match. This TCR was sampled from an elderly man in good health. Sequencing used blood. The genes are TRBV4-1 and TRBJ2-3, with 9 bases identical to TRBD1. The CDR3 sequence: CASSQIGTGREDTQYF. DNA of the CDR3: TGCGCCAGCAGCCAGATAGGGACAGGGCGGGAAGATACGCAGTATTTT.